There are a few counts of the clone carrying this T cell receptor (beta chain). Its antigen is currently unknown. With V trimmed by 1 base and J by 11 bases, 10 bases remained unmatched. Germline CDR1 reads DFQATT; CDR2 reads SNEGSKA (reference sequence). The CDR3 runs to 14 residues. Donors ranged from roughly 6 to 100 years old and were healthy Caucasians in Russia. Collection of about 9.4 milliliters of peripheral blood was performed for each donor. The data belong to a study of blood T cells in healthy people across ages. The use of a sample-barcoded 5' primer and a J-beta primer mix characterized a second PCR of about 7 to 12 cycles. Every cDNA was tagged by a template-switch adaptor with 12 random nucleotides. TCRdb recomputed calls from the 5' RACE reads with MiXCR, one row per CDR3 protein. Among 890,000 or so distinct CDR3 sequences listed, around two thirds were seen once. Study conclusions and caveats: TCR beta diversity was tightly associated with the proportion of naive T cells.

The clonotype comes from a young man in good health. This chain uses TRBV20-1 with TRBJ2-5; the match to TRBD2 covers 10 bases. The source material was blood. The CDR3 nucleotides are TGCAGTGCTAGAGGACAGCGGGGGGGTCGAGAGCAGTACTTC. It is translated as CSARGQRGGREQYF.